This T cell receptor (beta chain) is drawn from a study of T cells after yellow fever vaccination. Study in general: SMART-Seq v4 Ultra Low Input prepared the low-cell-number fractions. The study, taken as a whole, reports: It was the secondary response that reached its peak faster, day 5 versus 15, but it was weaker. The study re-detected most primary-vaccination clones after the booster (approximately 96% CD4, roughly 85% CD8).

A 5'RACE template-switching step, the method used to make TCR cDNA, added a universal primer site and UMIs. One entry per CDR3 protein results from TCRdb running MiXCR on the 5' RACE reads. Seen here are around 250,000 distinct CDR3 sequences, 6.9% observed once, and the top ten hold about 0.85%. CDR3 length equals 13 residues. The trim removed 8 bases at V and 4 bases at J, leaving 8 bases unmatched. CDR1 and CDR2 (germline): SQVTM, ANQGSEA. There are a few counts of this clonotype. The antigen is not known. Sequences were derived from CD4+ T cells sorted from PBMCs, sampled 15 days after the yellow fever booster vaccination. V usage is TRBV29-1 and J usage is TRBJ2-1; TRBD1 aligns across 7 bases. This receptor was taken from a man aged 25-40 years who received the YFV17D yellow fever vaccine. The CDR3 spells CSSDGTVYNEQFF. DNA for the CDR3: TGCAGCTCCGACGGGACAGTATACAATGAGCAGTTCTTC.